This TCR beta chain was captured in a study of T-cell reconstitution after alpha-beta-depleted transplantation in children. Germline V CDR1 and CDR2: SGHKS, YYEKEE (reference sequence). Between the trimmed V and J ends, which lost 2 bases and 10 bases, there was a span of 9 bases. The CDR3 runs to 11 residues. As it was prepared, the TCRbeta library received unique molecular identifiers. TCRdb called the PCR reads again in MiXCR, with one record for every CDR3 protein. Among some 200,000 distinct CDR3 sequences listed, about 14% were seen once. The clonotype originates from a human donor who donated a stem cell graft to a child with acute lymphoblastic leukemia. V is TRBV5-5 and J is TRBJ1-2; D is unclear. The sample in question was PBMCs from the stem cell graft donor, obtained from the stem cell graft. The CDR3 protein is CASSFHLHYTF. DNA for the CDR3: TGTGCCAGCAGCTTCCACCTACACTACACCTTC. Full variable domain (rest looked up from reference TRBV5-5 and TRBJ1-2): DAGVTQSPTHLIKTRGQQVTLRCSPISGHKSVSWYQQVLGQGPQFIFQYYEKEERGRGNFPDRFSARQFPNYSSELNVNALLLGDSALYLCASSFHLHYTFGSGTRLTVV.